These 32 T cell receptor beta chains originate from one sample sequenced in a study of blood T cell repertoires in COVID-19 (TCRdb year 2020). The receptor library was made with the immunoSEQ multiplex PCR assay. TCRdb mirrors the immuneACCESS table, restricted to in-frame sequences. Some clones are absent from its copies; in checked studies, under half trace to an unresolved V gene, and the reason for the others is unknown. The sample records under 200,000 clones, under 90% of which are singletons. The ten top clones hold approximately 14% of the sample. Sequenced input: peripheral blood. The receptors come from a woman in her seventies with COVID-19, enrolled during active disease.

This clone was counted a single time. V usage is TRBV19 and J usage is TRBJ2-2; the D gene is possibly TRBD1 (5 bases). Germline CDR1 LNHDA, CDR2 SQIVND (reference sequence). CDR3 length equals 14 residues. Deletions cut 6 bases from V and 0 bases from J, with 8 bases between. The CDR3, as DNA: TGTGCCAGTAGAAGGGGTCCGAACACCGGGGAGCTGTTTTTT. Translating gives CASRRGPNTGELFF.

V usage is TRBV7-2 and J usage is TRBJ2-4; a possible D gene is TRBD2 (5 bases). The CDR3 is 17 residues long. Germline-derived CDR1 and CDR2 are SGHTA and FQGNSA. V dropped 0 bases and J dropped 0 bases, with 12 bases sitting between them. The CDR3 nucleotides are TGTGCCAGCAGCTTAGCGCACGGAGGCCAAGCCAAAAACATTCAGTACTTC. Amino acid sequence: CASSLAHGGQAKNIQYF.

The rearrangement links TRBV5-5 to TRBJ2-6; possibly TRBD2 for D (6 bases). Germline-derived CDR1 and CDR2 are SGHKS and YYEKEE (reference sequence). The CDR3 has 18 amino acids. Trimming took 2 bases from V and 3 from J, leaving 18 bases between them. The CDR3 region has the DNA TGTGCCAGCAGCTTCTCCGGGACTGGGGACCGTGGGGCCAACGTCCTGACTTTC. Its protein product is CASSFSGTGDRGANVLTF.

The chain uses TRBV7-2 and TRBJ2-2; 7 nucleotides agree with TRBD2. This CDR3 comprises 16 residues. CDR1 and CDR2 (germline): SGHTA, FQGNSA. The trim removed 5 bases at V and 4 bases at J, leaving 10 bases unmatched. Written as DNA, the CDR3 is TGTGCCAGCAGCAGAACTCCCGGGACTACCACCGGGGAGCTGTTTTTT. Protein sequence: CASSRTPGTTTGELFF.

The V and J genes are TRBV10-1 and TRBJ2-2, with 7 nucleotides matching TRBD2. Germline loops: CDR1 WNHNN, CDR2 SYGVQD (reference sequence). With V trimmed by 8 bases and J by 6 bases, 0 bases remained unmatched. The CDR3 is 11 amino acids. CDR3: CASAGAGELFF. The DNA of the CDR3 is TGCGCCAGCGCGGGGGCCGGGGAGCTGTTTTTT.

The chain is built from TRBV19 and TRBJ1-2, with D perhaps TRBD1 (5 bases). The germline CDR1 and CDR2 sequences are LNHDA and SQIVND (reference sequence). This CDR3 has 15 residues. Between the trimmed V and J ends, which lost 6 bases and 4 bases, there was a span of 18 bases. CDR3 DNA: TGTGCCAGTAGCCCGGCCGGAGGGGAGTTCTATGGCTACACCTTC. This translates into CASSPAGGEFYGYTF.

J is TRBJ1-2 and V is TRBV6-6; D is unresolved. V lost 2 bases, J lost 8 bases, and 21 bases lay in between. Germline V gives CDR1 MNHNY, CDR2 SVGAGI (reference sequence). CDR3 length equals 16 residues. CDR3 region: CASSYTDGRLRGGYTF. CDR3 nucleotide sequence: TGTGCCAGCAGTTACACAGATGGGAGGCTCCGTGGAGGCTACACCTTC.

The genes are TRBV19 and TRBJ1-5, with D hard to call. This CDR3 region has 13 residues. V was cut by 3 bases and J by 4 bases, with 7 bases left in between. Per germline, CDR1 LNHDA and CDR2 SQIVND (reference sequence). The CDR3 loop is CASSINQNQPQHF. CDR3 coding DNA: TGTGCCAGTAGTATTAACCAGAATCAGCCCCAGCATTTT.

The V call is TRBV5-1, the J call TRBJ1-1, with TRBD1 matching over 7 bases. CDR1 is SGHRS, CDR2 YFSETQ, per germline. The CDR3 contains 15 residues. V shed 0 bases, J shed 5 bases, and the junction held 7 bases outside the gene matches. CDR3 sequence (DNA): TGCGCCAGCAGCTTGGAAGGCAGGGGGGTTACTGAAGCTTTCTTT. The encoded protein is CASSLEGRGVTEAFF.

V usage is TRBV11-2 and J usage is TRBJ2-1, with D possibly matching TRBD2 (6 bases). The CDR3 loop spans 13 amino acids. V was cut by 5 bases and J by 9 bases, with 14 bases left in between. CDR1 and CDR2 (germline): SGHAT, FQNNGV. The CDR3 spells CASSRPGESEQFF. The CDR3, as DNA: TGTGCCAGCAGCCGGCCGGGGGAGAGTGAGCAGTTCTTC.

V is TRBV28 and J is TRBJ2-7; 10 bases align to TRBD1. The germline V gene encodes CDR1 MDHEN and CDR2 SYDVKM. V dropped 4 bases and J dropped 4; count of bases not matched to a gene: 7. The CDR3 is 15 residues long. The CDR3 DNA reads TGTGCCAGCAGTTATGGGACAGGGGCGGGGTACGAGCAGTACGTC. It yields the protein CASSYGTGAGYEQYV.

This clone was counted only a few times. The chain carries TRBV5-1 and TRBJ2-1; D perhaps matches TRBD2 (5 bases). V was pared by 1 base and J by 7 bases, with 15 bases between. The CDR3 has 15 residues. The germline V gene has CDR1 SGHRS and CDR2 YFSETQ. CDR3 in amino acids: CASSLTPGGGNEQFF. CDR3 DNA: TGCGCCAGCAGCTTGACACCCGGTGGCGGGAATGAGCAGTTCTTC.

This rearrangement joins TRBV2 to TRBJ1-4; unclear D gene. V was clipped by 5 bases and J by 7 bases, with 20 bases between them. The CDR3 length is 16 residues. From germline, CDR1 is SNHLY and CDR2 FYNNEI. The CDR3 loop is CASSPVNRGGGEKLFF. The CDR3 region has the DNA TGTGCCAGCAGTCCCGTAAATCGGGGTGGTGGTGAAAAACTGTTTTTT.

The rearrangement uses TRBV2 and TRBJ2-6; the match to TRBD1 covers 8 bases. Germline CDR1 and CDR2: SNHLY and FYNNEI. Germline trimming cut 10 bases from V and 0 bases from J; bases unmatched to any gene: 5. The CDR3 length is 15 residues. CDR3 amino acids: CAKGQASSGANVLTF. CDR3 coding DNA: TGTGCCAAGGGACAGGCCTCCTCTGGGGCCAACGTCCTGACTTTC.

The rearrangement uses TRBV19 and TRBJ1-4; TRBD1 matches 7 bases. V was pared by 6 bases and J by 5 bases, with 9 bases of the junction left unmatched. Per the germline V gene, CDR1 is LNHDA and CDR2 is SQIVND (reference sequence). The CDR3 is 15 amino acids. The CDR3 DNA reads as TGTGCCAGTAGGAGAGAAGACAGGGCAAATGAAAAACTGTTTTTT. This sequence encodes CASRREDRANEKLFF.

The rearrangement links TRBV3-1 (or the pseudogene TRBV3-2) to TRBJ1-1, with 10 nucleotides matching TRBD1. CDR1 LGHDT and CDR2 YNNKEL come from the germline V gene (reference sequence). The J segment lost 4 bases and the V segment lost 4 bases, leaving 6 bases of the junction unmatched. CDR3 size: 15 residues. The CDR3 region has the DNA TGTGCCAGCAGCCCTCCGGGACAGGGGACCACTGAAGCTTTCTTT. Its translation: CASSPPGQGTTEAFF.

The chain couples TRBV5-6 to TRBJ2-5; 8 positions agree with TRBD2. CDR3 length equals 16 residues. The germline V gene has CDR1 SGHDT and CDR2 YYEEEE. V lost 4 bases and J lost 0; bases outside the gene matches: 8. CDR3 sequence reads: CASSTLSGSNQETQYF. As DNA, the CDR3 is TGTGCCAGCAGCACTCTGAGCGGGAGTAACCAAGAGACCCAGTACTTC.

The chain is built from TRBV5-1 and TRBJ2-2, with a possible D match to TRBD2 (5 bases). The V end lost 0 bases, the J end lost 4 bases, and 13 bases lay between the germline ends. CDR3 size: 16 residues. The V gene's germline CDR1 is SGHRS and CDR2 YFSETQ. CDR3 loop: CASSLVGDMRTGELFF. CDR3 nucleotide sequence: TGCGCCAGCAGCTTGGTCGGGGATATGCGCACCGGGGAGCTGTTTTTT.

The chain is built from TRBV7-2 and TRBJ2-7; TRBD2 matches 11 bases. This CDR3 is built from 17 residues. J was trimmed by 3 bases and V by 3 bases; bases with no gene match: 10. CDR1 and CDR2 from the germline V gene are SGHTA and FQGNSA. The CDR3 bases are TGTGCCAGCAGCTTTCGACTAGCGGGGAGCTCGCACTACGAGCAGTACGTC. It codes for CASSFRLAGSSHYEQYV.

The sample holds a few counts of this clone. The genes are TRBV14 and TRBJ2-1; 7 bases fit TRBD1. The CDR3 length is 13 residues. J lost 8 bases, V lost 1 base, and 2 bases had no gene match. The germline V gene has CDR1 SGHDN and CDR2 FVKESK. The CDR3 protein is CASSQVRGYEQFF. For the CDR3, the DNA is TGTGCCAGCAGCCAAGTCAGGGGGTATGAGCAGTTCTTC.

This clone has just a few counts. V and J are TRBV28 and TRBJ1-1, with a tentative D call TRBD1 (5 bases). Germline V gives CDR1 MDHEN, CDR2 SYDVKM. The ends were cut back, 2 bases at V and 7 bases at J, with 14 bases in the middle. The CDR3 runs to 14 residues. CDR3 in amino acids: CASSLIDRPIEAFF. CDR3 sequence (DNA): TGTGCCAGCAGTTTAATCGACAGACCGATTGAAGCTTTCTTT.

This CDR3 reads CASSNRARAGNEQFF. The CDR3 DNA follows: TGTGCCAGCTCAAACCGGGCCAGAGCGGGTAATGAGCAGTTCTTC. The chain combines TRBV6-5 with TRBJ2-1; maybe TRBD2 (6 bases). V shed 8 bases and J shed 7 bases, with 21 bases lying between them. Germline values: CDR1 MNHEY, CDR2 SVGAGI. The CDR3 has 15 amino acids.

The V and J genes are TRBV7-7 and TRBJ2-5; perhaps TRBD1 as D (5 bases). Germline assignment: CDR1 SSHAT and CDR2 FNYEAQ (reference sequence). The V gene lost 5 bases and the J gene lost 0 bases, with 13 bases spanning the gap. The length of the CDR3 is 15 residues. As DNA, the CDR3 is TGTGCCAGCAGCCCCCGGAAGGGGAACCAAGAGACCCAGTACTTC. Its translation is CASSPRKGNQETQYF. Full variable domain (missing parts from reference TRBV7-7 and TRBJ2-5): GAGVSQSPRYKVTKRGQDVTLRCDPISSHATLYWYQQALGQGPEFLTYFNYEAQPDKSGLPSDRFSAERPEGSISTLTIQRTEQRDSAMYRCASSPRKGNQETQYFGPGTRLLVL.

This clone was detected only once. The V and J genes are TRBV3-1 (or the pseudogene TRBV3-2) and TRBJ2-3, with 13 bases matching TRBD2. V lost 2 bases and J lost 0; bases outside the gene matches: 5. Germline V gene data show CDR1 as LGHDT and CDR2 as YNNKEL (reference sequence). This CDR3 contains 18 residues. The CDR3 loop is CASSQRTSGGPSTDTQYF. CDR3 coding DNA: TGTGCCAGCAGCCAAAGGACTAGCGGGGGCCCTAGCACAGATACGCAGTATTTT.

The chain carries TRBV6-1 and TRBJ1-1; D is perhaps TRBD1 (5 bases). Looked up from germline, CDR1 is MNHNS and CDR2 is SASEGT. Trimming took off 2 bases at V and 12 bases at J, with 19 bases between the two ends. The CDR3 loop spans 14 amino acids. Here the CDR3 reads CASSESGVQRGSFF. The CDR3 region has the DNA TGTGCCAGCAGTGAATCGGGGGTCCAAAGGGGATCTTTCTTT.

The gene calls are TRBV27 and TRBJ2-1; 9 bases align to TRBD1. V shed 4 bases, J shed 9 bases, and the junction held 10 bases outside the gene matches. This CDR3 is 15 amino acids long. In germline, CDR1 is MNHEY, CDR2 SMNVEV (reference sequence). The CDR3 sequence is CASSSLGTGMSEQFF. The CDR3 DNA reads TGTGCCAGCAGTTCCCTCGGGACAGGGATGAGTGAGCAGTTCTTC.

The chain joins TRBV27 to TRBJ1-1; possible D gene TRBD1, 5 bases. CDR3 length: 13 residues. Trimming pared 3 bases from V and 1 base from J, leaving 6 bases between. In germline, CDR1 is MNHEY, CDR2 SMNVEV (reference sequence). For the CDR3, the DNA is TGTGCCAGCAGTTTCAGGGCGAACACTGAAGCTTTCTTT. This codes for CASSFRANTEAFF.

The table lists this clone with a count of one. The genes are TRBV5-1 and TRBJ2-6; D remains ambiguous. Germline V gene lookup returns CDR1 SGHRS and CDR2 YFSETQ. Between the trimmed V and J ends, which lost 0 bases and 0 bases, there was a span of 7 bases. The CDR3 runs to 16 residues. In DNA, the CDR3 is TGCGCCAGCAGCTTGGACGGTAACTCTGGGGCCAACGTCCTGACTTTC. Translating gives CASSLDGNSGANVLTF.

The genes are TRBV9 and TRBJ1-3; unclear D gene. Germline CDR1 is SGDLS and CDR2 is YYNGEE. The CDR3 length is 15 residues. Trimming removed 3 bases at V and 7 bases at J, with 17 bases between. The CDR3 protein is CASSERGGLENTIYF. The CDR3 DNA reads TGTGCCAGCAGCGAGAGAGGAGGGTTGGAGAACACCATATATTTT.

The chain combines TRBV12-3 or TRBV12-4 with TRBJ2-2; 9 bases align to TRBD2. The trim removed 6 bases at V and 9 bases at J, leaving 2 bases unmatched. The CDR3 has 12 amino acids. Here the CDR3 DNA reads TGTGCCAGCAGGACTAGCGGCCGGGAGCTGTTTTTT. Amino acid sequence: CASRTSGRELFF.

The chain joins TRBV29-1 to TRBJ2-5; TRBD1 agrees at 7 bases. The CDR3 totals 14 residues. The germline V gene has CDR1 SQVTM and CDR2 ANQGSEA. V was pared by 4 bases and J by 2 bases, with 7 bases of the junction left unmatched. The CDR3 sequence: CSVAVSGGQETQYF. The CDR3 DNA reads TGCAGCGTTGCTGTCTCAGGGGGTCAAGAGACCCAGTACTTC.

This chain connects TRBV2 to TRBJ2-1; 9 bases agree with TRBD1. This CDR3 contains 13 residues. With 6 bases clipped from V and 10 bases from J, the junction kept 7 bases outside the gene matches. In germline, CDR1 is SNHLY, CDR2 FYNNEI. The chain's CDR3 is CASSGTGRREQFF. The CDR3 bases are TGTGCCAGCAGCGGGACAGGGCGAAGGGAGCAGTTCTTC.